This T cell receptor beta chain was recorded in a study of blood T cells in healthy people across ages. The study's findings and limits: Strong correlation was found linking TCR beta diversity to naive T cell percentage. Versus aged donors, long-lived donors had higher diversity and more naive CD4+ cells.

A second PCR, run for about 6 to 11 cycles, used a sample-barcoded 5' primer plus a J-beta primer mix. A minimum of 2.5 million CDR3-containing paired-end reads was obtained for each sample. A single record per CDR3 protein comes from TCRdb applying MiXCR to the 5' RACE reads. Of about 670,000 distinct CDR3 sequences listed, 45% to 60% were seen once; the top ten hold 13%. Regarding this clonotype: The antigen remains undetermined.

The germline V gene encodes CDR1 MDHEN and CDR2 SYDVKM. Trimming took off 2 bases at V and 7 bases at J, with 15 bases between the two ends. This CDR3 has 15 residues. What was sequenced was blood. The chain joins TRBV28 to TRBJ2-1; D possibly corresponds to TRBD1 (5 bases). The origin of this receptor is a woman aged 80 or over in good health. This chain's CDR3 is CASSLTGPEGNEQFF. CDR3 coding DNA: TGTGCCAGCAGTTTAACAGGCCCCGAAGGGAATGAGCAGTTCTTC.